A selection of T cell receptor beta chains follows, all from one sample in a study of OX40 agonist ivuxolimab in advanced cancers. This table comes from immunoSEQ multiplex PCR, and its TCRdb copy is limited to in-frame clones, with some not included. The sample includes approximately 68,000 clones, less than 95% of them seen just once. The input for sequencing was CD4+ or CD8+ T cells sorted from blood, taken in a trial of the OX40 agonist ivuxolimab. The receptors stem from an adult with an advanced solid tumor such as melanoma, head and neck, liver or kidney cancer. The CDR3 runs from the conserved cysteine through the conserved F or W. A D gene is named only where the DNA matches it firmly. Some rows have no size entry. The others give once, few or many, or a class for an expanded clone.

NA	TRBJ1-6	TRBV5-8	NA	CASSLVGLGSRSLHF
NA	TRBJ2-4	TRBV7-2	NA	CASSLSWDLAKNIQYF
NA	TRBJ1-5	TRBV7-9	TRBD1	CASSRGQGEGNQPQHF
NA	TRBJ2-7	TRBV19	NA	CASASSPAAVEQYF
NA	TRBJ1-6	TRBV5-1	NA	CASSSGLSNSPLHF
NA	TRBJ2-7	TRBV6-5	NA	CASISNDRTYEQYF
once	TRBJ2-7	TRBV6-1	NA	CASSERGLLYEQYF
NA	TRBJ1-4	TRBV5-4	NA	CASSLDRVNNEKLFF
NA	TRBJ1-4	TRBV4-2	NA	CASSQVGSEGNEKLFF
once	TRBJ1-1	TRBV5-1	TRBD1	CASSSLGQLNTEAFF
once	TRBJ2-5	TRBV20-1	NA	CSASKETQYF
NA	TRBJ1-2	TRBV5-6	NA	CASSLVLENYGYTF
NA	TRBJ1-1	TRBV5-1	NA	CASSAGGSRNTEAFF
NA	TRBJ2-1	TRBV7-3	NA	CASSLNPYNEQFF
NA	TRBJ2-7	TRBV6-6	TRBD1	CASRRQGPSSYEQYF
NA	TRBJ2-7	TRBV30	TRBD2	CAWGPGGSGSYEQYF
NA	TRBJ2-5	TRBV14	NA	CASSQDNRRQETQYF
NA	TRBJ1-1	TRBV5-1	NA	CASSLEGQDTEAFF
NA	TRBJ1-3	TRBV2	NA	CASREDGNSGNTIYF
few	TRBJ2-7	TRBV5-4	NA	CASSLDVEKARQYF
few	TRBJ1-2	TRBV7-2	NA	CASTAGFPGALRGYTF
NA	TRBJ2-1	TRBV2	TRBD1	CASSEWQGAGEQFF
NA	TRBJ2-3	TRBV7-3	TRBD2	CASSLTEPGGVLDTQYF
NA	TRBJ1-2	TRBV5-6	NA	CASSYQGTRSYTF
NA	TRBJ2-1	TRBV5-1	NA	CASEDPYSLYNEQFF
NA	TRBJ2-6	TRBV7-9	NA	CASSLSGSGANVLTF